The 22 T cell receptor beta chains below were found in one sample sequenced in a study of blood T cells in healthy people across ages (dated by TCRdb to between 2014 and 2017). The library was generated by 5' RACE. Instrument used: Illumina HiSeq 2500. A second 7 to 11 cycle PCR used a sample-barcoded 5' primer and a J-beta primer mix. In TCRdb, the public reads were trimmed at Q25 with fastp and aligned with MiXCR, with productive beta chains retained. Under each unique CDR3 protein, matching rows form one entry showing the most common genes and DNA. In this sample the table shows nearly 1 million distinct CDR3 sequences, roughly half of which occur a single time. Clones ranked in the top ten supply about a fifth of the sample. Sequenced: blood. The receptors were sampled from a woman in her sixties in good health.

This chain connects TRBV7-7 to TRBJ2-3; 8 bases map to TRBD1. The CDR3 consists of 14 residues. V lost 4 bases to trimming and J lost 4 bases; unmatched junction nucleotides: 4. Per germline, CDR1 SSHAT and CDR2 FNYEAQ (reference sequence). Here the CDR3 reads CASSSGTGSDTQYF. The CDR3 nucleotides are TGTGCCAGCAGCTCCGGGACAGGTTCAGATACGCAGTATTTT.

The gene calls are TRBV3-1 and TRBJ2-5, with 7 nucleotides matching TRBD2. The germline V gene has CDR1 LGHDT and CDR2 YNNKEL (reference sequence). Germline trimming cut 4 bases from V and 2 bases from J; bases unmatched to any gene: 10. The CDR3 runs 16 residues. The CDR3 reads CASSRSGGVGQETQYF. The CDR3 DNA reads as TGTGCCAGCAGCCGTTCTGGGGGGGTCGGACAAGAGACCCAGTACTTC.

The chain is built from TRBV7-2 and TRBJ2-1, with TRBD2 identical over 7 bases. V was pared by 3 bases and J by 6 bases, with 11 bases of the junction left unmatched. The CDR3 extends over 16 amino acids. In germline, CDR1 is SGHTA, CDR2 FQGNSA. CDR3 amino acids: CASSFGGFTSRNEQFF. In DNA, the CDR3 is TGTGCCAGCAGCTTCGGGGGGTTCACTAGCCGCAATGAGCAGTTCTTC.

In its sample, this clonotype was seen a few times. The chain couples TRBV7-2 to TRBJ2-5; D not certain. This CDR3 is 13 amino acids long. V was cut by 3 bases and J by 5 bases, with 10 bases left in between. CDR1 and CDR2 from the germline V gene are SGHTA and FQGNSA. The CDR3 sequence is CASSFGFSETQYF. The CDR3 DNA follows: TGTGCCAGCAGCTTTGGGTTTAGTGAGACCCAGTACTTC.

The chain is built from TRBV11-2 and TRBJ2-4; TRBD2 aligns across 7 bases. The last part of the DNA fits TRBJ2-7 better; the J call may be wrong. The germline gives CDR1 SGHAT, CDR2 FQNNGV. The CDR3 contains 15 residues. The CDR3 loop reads CASSRLSGGAYEQYF. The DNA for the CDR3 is TGTGCCAGCAGCCGTCTTAGTGGGGGGGCCTACGAGCAGTACTTC.

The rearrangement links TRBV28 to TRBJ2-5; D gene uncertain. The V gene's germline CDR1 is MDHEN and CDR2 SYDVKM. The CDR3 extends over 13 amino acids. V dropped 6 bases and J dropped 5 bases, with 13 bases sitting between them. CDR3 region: CASRNPVPETQYF. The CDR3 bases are TGTGCCAGCAGAAACCCAGTGCCGGAGACCCAGTACTTC.

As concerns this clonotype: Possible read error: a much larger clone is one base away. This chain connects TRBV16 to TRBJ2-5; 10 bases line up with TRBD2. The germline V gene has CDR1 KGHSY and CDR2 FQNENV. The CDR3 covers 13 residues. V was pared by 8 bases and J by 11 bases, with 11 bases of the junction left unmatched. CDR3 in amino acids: CASSSGSYNEQYF. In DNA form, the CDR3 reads TGTGCCAGCTCTAGCGGGAGCTACAATGAGCAGTACTTC.

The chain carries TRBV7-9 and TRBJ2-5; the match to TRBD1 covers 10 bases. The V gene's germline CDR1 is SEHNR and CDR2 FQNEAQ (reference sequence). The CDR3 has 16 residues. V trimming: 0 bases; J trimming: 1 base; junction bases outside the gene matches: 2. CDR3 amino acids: CASSLAGQGVQETQYF. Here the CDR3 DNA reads TGTGCCAGCAGCTTAGCAGGACAGGGGGTCCAAGAGACCCAGTACTTC. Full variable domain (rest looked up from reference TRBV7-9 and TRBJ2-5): DTGVSQNPRHKITKRGQNVTFRCDPISEHNRLYWYRQTLGQGPEFLTYFQNEAQLEKSRLLSDRFSAERPKGSFSTLEIQRTEQGDSAMYLCASSLAGQGVQETQYFGPGTRLLVL.

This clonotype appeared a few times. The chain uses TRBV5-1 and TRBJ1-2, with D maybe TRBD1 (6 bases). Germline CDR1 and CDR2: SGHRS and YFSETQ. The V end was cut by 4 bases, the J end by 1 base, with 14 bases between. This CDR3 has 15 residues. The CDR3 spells CASSPKPDSNYGYTF. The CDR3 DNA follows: TGCGCCAGCAGCCCTAAGCCGGACAGTAACTATGGCTACACCTTC.

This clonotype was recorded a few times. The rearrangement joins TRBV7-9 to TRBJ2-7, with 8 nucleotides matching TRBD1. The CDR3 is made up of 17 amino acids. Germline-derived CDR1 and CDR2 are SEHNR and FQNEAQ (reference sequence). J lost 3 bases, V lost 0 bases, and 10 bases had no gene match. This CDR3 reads CASSLAPGQDRGYEQYF. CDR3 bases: TGTGCCAGCAGCTTAGCCCCGGGACAGGATAGGGGCTACGAGCAGTACTTC.

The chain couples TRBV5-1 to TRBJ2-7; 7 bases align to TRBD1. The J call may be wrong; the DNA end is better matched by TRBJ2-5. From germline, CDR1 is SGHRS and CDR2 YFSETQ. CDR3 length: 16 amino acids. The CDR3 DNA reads TGCGCCAGCAGCTTGGCTACAGGGGCCACTATCGAGACCCAGTACTTC. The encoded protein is CASSLATGATIETQYF.

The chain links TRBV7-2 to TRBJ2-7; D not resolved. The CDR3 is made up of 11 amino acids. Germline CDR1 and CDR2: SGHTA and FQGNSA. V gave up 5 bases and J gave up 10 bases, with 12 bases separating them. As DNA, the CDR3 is TGTGCCAGCAGCGCCCAGGCATCCCAGTACTTC. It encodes CASSAQASQYF. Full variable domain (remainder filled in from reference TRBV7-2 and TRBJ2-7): GAGVSQSPSNKVTEKGKDVELRCDPISGHTALYWYRQSLGQGLEFLIYFQGNSAPDKSGLPSDRFSAERTGGSVSTLTIQRTQQEDSAVYLCASSAQASQYFGPGTRLTVT.

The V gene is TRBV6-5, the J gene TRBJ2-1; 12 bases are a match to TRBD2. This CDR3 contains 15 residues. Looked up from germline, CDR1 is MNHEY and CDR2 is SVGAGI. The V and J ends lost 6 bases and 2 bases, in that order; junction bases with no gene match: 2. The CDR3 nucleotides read TGTGCCAGCAGACCTAGCGGGAGGGCCTACAATGAGCAGTTCTTC. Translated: CASRPSGRAYNEQFF.

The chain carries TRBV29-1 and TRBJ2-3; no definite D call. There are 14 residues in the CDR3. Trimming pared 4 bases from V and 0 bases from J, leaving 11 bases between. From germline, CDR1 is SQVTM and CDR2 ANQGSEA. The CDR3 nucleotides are TGCAGCGTTGTCCCTCGGCTGAGCACAGATACGCAGTATTTT. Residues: CSVVPRLSTDTQYF.

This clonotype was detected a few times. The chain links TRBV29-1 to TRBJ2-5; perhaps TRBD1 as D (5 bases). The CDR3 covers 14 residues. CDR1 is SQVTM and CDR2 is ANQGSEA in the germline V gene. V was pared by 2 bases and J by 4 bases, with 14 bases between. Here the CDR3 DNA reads TGCAGCGTTGAACCGACGGTGGGGCCAGAGACCCAGTACTTC. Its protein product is CSVEPTVGPETQYF.

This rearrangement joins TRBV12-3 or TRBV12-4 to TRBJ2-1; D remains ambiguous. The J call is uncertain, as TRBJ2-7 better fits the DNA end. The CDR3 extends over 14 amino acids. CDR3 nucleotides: TGTGCCAGCAGTTTAATGGAGCTGTACAATGAGCAGTACTTC. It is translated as CASSLMELYNEQYF.

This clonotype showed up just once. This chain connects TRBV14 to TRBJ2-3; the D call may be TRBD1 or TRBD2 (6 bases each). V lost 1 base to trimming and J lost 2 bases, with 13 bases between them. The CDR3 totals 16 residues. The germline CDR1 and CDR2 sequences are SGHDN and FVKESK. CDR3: CASSQGEDRYTDTQYF. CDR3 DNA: TGTGCCAGCAGCCAAGGGGAGGACAGATACACAGATACGCAGTATTTT.

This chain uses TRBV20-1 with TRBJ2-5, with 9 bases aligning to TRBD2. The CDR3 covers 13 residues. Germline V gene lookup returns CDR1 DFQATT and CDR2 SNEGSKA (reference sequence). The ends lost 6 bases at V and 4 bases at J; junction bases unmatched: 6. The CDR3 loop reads CSAEREVRETQYF. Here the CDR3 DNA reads TGCAGTGCGGAGCGGGAGGTGAGAGAGACCCAGTACTTC.

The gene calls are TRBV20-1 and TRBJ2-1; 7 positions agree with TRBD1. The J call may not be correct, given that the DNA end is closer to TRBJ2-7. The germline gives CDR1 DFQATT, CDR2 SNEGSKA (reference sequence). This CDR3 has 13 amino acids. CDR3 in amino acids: CSASGQTGYEQYF. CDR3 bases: TGCAGTGCCTCGGGGCAGACAGGGTACGAGCAGTACTTC.

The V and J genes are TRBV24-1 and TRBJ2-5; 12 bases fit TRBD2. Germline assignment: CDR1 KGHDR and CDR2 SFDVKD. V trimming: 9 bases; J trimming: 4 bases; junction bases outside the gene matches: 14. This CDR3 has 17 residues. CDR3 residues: CATSPKGLAGFVETQYF. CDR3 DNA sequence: TGTGCCACCTCACCTAAAGGACTAGCGGGGTTCGTAGAGACCCAGTACTTC.

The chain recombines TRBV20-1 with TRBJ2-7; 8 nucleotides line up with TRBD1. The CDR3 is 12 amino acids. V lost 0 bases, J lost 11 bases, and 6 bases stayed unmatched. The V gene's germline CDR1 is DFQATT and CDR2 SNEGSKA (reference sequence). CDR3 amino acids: CSAREVAGGEYF. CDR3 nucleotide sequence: TGCAGTGCTAGAGAGGTAGCAGGGGGCGAGTACTTC.

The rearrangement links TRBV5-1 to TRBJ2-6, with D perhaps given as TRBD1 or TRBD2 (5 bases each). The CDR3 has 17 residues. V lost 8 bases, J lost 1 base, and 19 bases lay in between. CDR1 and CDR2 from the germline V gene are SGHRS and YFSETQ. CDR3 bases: TGCGCCAGTGGGACCGGGACGGTGGTTTCTGGGGCCAACGTCCTGACTTTC. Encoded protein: CASGTGTVVSGANVLTF.